Sequencing of this T cell receptor (beta chain) was carried out in a study of blood T cell repertoires in COVID-19. For the study at large: Samples representing acute and convalescent COVID-19 were sourced from the United States, Italy and Spain. Sources were T cells, B-cell-depleted T cells, or PBMCs; the material itself was cDNA or gDNA.

Original handling: Using reference gene primer amplification, nucleated cell counts were estimated. Repertoires were generated with immunoSEQ multiplex PCR, while TCRdb's copy carries only in-frame clones and drops some. V, J and clone size were drawn from that table, and D and trimming were deduced from the DNA. The table has fewer than 250,000 clones, around 80% seen once. Losses at the gene ends were 4 bases for V and 7 bases for J; bases not matched to a gene: 7. Germline lookup yields CDR1 SGHRS and CDR2 YFSETQ. The CDR3 contains 14 residues. This clone turned up a few times. This clonotype originated in a human donor in a cohort sampled during active COVID-19. The rearrangement links TRBV5-1 to TRBJ2-2, with 7 bases identical to TRBD1. Material: peripheral blood. In nucleotides, the CDR3 is TGCGCCAGCAGCCCTGACAGGGTTAGCGGGGAGCTGTTTTTT. Its protein is CASSPDRVSGELFF.